Each of the 5 T cell receptor beta chains below was sequenced from the same sample in a study of T-cell reconstitution after alpha-beta-depleted transplantation in children. What these receptors recognize is not known. The study's findings and limits: When one year had passed after transplant, most T-cell counts and diversity came from newly produced T cells.

The authors prepared the TCRbeta library with unique molecular identifiers. TCRdb reanalysed the PCR reads using MiXCR and keeps one entry per CDR3 protein. The data show around 300,000 distinct CDR3 sequences, with just over 7.5% seen just once and 9.1% held by the top ten. Sample: peripheral blood, taken 360 days after TCRalphabeta/CD19-depleted stem cell transplant. These receptors originate from a female patient aged 2-10 years who had a stem cell transplant for Fanconi anemia, so the T cells may come from the graft donor.

This clonotype appeared many times. The genes are TRBV6-2 or TRBV6-3 and TRBJ2-7; tentatively, D is TRBD1 (5 bases). The CDR3 is 12 amino acids. Between the trimmed V and J ends, which lost 5 bases and 2 bases, there was a span of 7 bases. Germline loops: CDR1 MNHEY, CDR2 SVGEGT. The CDR3 sequence: CASSPRAYEQYV. For the CDR3, the DNA is TGTGCCAGCAGTCCCAGGGCCTACGAGCAGTACGTC.

The CDR3 DNA reads as TGTGCCAGCAGCCGAACGATCCAAGAGACCCAGTACTTC. Translated, it gives CASSRTIQETQYF. This sequence joins TRBV7-3 and TRBJ2-5, with no clear D. Trimming left V 5 bases short and J 1 base short, with 8 bases between. Germline loops: CDR1 SGHTA, CDR2 FQGTGA. CDR3 length: 13 residues.

In its sample, this clonotype was seen a few times. The J gene is TRBJ2-5, the V gene TRBV28, with D perhaps matching TRBD2 (5 bases). This CDR3 has 18 residues. V dropped 3 bases and J dropped 3 bases, with 23 bases sitting between them. Germline V gene lookup returns CDR1 MDHEN and CDR2 SYDVKM. The CDR3 region has the DNA TGTGCCAGCAGTTTCCCACGGGTTGATTGGGAGAGGGAAGAGACCCAGTACTTC. This translates into CASSFPRVDWEREETQYF.

This clonotype occurred many times. The V gene is TRBV6-5, the J gene TRBJ2-7, with unresolved D. The CDR3 covers 14 residues. The ends were cut back, 2 bases at V and 7 bases at J, with 15 bases in the middle. Germline V gene data show CDR1 as MNHEY and CDR2 as SVGAGI. The CDR3 DNA sequence: TGTGCCAGCAGTTACAGCGAAGTAAAGAATGAGCAGTACTTC. Protein product: CASSYSEVKNEQYF.

Only a few counts were recorded for this clonotype. The J gene is TRBJ2-7, the V gene TRBV20-1, with D uncertain. The CDR3 runs to 14 residues. V lost 6 bases, J lost 0 bases, and 15 bases lay in between. CDR1 and CDR2 (germline): DFQATT, SNEGSKA (reference sequence). The CDR3 nucleotides read TGCAGTGCCGAAGAGGTTAGGTCCTCCTACGAGCAGTACTTC. Encoded protein: CSAEEVRSSYEQYF.